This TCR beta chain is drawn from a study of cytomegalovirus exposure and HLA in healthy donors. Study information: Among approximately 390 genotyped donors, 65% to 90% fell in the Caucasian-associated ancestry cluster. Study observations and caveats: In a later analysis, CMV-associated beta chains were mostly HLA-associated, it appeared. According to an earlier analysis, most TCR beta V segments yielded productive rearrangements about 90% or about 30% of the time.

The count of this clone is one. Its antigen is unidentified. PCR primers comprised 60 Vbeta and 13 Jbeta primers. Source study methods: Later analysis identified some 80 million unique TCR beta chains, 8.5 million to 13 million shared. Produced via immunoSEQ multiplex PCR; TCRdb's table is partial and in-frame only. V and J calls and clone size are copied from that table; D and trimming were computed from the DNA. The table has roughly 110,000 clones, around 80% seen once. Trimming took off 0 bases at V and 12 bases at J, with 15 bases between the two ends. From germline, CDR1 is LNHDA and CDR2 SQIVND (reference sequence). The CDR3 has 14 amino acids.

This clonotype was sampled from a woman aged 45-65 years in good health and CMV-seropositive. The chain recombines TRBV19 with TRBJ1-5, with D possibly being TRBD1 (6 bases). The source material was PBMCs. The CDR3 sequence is CASSIDTGNTLQHF. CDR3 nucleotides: TGTGCCAGTAGTATAGATACAGGGAACACCCTCCAGCATTTT. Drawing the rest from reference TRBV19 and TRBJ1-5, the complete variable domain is DGGITQSPKYLFRKEGQNVTLSCEQNLNHDAMYWYRQDPGQGLRLIYYSQIVNDFQKGDIAEGYSVSREKKESFPLTVTSAQKNPTAFYLCASSIDTGNTLQHFGDGTRLSIL.